This T cell receptor (beta chain) came from a study of blood T cell repertoires in COVID-19. Study-wide background: Collection of acute and convalescent COVID-19 samples took place in the United States, Italy and Spain. The analysed material was cDNA or gDNA that came from T cells, B-cell-depleted T cells, or PBMCs.

The assay was immunoSEQ multiplex PCR, and TCRdb's table has in-frame clones only and misses some. This sample has 130,000 to 150,000 clones, with about 85% found just once. The V end was cut by 4 bases, the J end by 8 bases, with 12 bases between. There are 14 residues in the CDR3. The V gene's germline CDR1 is ENHRY and CDR2 SYGVKD. The gene calls are TRBV10-3 and TRBJ1-6, with D possibly TRBD1 on 5 matching bases. This TCR came from a human donor with acute or convalescent COVID-19. The donor label of this sample is uncertain. The sequenced material came from peripheral blood. The CDR3 nucleotides read TGTGCCATCAGTGGACAGCCCGACGATTCACCCCTCCACTTT. It translates to CAISGQPDDSPLHF.